One and the same sample provided the 10 T cell receptor beta chains below, sequenced in a study of identical twins. From the 5' RACE reads, TCRdb called clonotypes with MiXCR, one entry per CDR3 protein. Of 450,000 or so distinct CDR3 sequences detected, approximately 25% appear once; the ten largest clones hold just under 3%. These records were also assigned to another study, of T cells expressing NK-cell markers.

Sequenced material: CD4+ T cells sorted from blood. The receptor source for this set is a woman aged 18-35 years in good health.

This clonotype was observed a handful of times. The chain has TRBV29-1 and TRBJ2-1; D is undetermined. Germline V gene sequence: CDR1 SQVTM, CDR2 ANQGSEA. Trimming cost V 3 bases and J 0 bases, with 12 bases left between them. The CDR3 has 15 residues. The CDR3 DNA follows: TGCAGCGTTGATATGGCTTACAGCTCCTACAATGAGCAGTTCTTC. Residues: CSVDMAYSSYNEQFF.

This clonotype was counted only a few times. The rearrangement uses TRBV6-2 or TRBV6-3 and TRBJ2-1; 13 bases agree with TRBD2. Germline CDR1 and CDR2: MNHEY and SVGEGT. This CDR3 has 16 residues. J was trimmed by 10 bases and V by 5 bases; bases with no gene match: 11. The CDR3 reads CASSKSLAGGPREQFF. The CDR3 DNA reads as TGTGCCAGCAGTAAATCACTAGCGGGAGGGCCTCGGGAGCAGTTCTTC.

The chain joins TRBV20-1 to TRBJ2-7; perhaps TRBD1 as D (5 bases). Trimming took 1 base from V and 5 from J, leaving 9 bases between them. CDR3 length: 12 residues. Germline V gene lookup returns CDR1 DFQATT and CDR2 SNEGSKA (reference sequence). The CDR3 DNA follows: TGCAGTGCTAGAGGACAGATCGACGAGCAGTACTTC. Protein product: CSARGQIDEQYF.

The genes are TRBV29-1 and TRBJ2-2; tentative D call: TRBD2 (6 bases). CDR1 SQVTM and CDR2 ANQGSEA come from the germline V gene. V shed 6 bases and J shed 6 bases, with 23 bases lying between them. The CDR3 is 16 amino acids. The CDR3 spells CSVGPGSLKDPGELFF. DNA of the CDR3: TGCAGCGTGGGGCCCGGGAGCCTCAAGGATCCCGGGGAGCTGTTTTTT.

The chain is built from TRBV20-1 and TRBJ2-7, with a possible D match to TRBD1 (6 bases). The germline CDR1 and CDR2 sequences are DFQATT and SNEGSKA (reference sequence). The CDR3 covers 13 residues. V lost 2 bases and J lost 0, with 8 bases in between. The CDR3 DNA reads TGCAGTGCTAGACCGGACAGCTCCTACGAGCAGTACTTC. It specifies CSARPDSSYEQYF.

V usage is TRBV20-1 and J usage is TRBJ1-5; D is possibly TRBD1 (5 bases). Germline CDR1 reads DFQATT; CDR2 reads SNEGSKA (reference sequence). The CDR3 covers 13 residues. V lost 3 bases, J lost 6 bases, and 12 bases lay in between. CDR3 bases: TGCAGTGCTAGCAGGGAGAGGAGTCAGCCCCAGCATTTT. Its protein is CSASRERSQPQHF.

This chain uses TRBV7-7 with TRBJ2-5; 8 nucleotides match TRBD2. J lost 6 bases, V lost 5 bases, and 5 bases had no gene match. CDR3 length equals 13 residues. Germline V gene data show CDR1 as SSHAT and CDR2 as FNYEAQ (reference sequence). The CDR3 is CASSPPGGQTQYF. CDR3 DNA: TGTGCCAGCAGCCCGCCGGGGGGGCAGACCCAGTACTTC.

V and J are TRBV5-1 and TRBJ2-7; 8 bases agree with TRBD1. The CDR3 totals 14 residues. The germline V gene has CDR1 SGHRS and CDR2 YFSETQ. The V gene end was trimmed by 0 bases and the J gene end by 6 bases; junction bases not matched to a gene: 5. The CDR3 DNA is TGCGCCAGCAGCTTGGGGACAGGGTTTCGCGAGCAGTACTTC. Translation gives CASSLGTGFREQYF.

The chain is built from TRBV28 and TRBJ2-6; D might be TRBD2 (5 bases). V was trimmed by 4 bases and J by 2 bases, leaving 6 bases between them. Germline CDR1 and CDR2: MDHEN and SYDVKM. The CDR3 has 14 residues. CDR3 sequence: CASSSGTGANVLTF. As DNA, the CDR3 is TGTGCCAGCAGTTCCGGGACTGGGGCCAACGTCCTGACTTTC.

This clonotype occurred a few times. The chain joins TRBV3-1 to TRBJ2-6; D gene uncertain. This CDR3 has 14 residues. Trimming cost V 3 bases and J 4 bases, with 7 bases left between them. Germline V gene lookup returns CDR1 LGHDT and CDR2 YNNKEL (reference sequence). CDR3 protein: CASSQISGANVLTF. In DNA, the CDR3 is TGTGCCAGCAGCCAGATCTCGGGGGCCAACGTCCTGACTTTC.